This T cell receptor beta chain was sequenced in a study of OX40 agonist ivuxolimab in advanced cancers. Background on the study: It was permissible to have had prior anti-PD-1, anti-PD-L1 or anti-CTLA-4 therapy, and about 40% had some. Study findings and constraints: At 0.1 to 3.0 mg/kg and by week 6, CD4+ and CD8+ T cells in the blood had expanded clonally.

Clones were read by immunoSEQ multiplex PCR, and TCRdb kept only the in-frame ones, dropping some. This sample yields about 66,000 clones, of which around 85% are seen a single time; roughly 3.9% belongs to the top ten. In germline, CDR1 is MNHEY, CDR2 SMNVEV (reference sequence). The CDR3 has 15 residues. V gave up 6 bases and J gave up 2 bases, with 14 bases separating them. As regards this clone: No antigen is known for it.

The sequence was collected from an adult with an advanced solid tumor such as melanoma, head and neck, liver or kidney cancer. The chain recombines TRBV27 with TRBJ1-5; D is unclear. Specimen: CD4+ or CD8+ T cells sorted from blood, collected in a trial of the OX40 agonist ivuxolimab. DNA of the CDR3: TGTGCCAGCAGGTACCGGGCCCGAGGCAATCAGCCCCAGCATTTT. Encoded protein: CASRYRARGNQPQHF.